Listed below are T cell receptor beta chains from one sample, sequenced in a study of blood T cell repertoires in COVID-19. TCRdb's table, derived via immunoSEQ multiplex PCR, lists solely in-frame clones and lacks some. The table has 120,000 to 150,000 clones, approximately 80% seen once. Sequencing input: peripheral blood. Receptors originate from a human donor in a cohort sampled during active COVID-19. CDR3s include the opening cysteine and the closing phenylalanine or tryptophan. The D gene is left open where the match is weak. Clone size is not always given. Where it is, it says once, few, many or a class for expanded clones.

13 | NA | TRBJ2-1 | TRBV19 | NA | CASSRRDYNEQFF | TGTGCCAGTAGCCGCCGGGATTACAATGAGCAGTTCTTC
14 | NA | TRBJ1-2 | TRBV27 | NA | CASSFRPGASGYTF | TGTGCCAGCAGTTTTCGTCCGGGAGCAAGTGGCTACACCTTC
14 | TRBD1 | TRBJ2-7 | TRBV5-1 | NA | CASSDGQGPYEQYF | TGCGCCAGCAGCGATGGACAGGGCCCCTACGAGCAGTACTTC
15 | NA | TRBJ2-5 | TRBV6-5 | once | CASSYSVQFQETQYF | TGTGCCAGCAGTTACTCGGTCCAGTTCCAAGAGACCCAGTACTTC
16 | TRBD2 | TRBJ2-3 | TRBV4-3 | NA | CASSLLAGGPVDTQYF | TGCGCCAGCAGCCTCCTAGCGGGGGGGCCGGTAGATACGCAGTATTTT
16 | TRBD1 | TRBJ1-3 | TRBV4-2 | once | CASSPIDRDSGNTIYF | TGTGCCAGCAGCCCCATCGACAGGGACTCTGGAAACACCATATATTTT
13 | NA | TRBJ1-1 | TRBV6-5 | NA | CASNGHMNTEAFF | TGTGCCAGCAACGGACACATGAACACTGAAGCTTTCTTT
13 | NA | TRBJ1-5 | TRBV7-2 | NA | CASSSYSNQPQHF | TGTGCCAGCAGCTCTTATAGCAATCAGCCCCAGCATTTT
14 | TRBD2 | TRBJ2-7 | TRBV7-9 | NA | CASSFELAGREQYF | TGTGCCAGCAGCTTTGAACTAGCGGGGAGAGAGCAGTACTTC
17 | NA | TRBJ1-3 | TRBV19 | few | CASSITYGRIPGNTIYF | TGTGCCAGTAGTATTACCTACGGTCGAATACCCGGAAACACCATATATTTT
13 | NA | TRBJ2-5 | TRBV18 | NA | CASSPQQQETQYF | TGTGCCAGCTCACCACAACAGCAAGAGACCCAGTACTTC
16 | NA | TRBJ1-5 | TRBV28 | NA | CASSPPTGFSNQPQHF | TGTGCCAGCAGTCCCCCAACAGGGTTTAGCAATCAGCCCCAGCATTTT
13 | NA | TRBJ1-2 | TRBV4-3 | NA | CASSQGGAQGYTF | TGCGCCAGCAGCCAGGGAGGGGCGCAGGGCTACACCTTC
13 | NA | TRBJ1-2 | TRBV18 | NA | CASSPGEGYGYTF | TGTGCCAGCTCACCAGGGGAGGGCTATGGCTACACCTTC
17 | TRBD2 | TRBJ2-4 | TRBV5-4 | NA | CASSPGGYQPGREGQYF | TGTGCCAGCAGCCCCGGAGGGTACCAGCCAGGAAGGGAGGGCCAGTACTTC
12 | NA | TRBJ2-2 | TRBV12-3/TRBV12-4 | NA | CASRVGSRELFF | TGTGCCAGCAGGGTGGGGAGCCGGGAGCTGTTTTTT
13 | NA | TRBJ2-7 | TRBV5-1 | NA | CASSLTGAYEQYF | TGCGCCAGCAGCTTGACCGGGGCCTACGAGCAGTACTTC
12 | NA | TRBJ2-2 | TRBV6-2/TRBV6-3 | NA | CASSLEAGELFF | TGTGCCAGCAGTCTCGAGGCCGGGGAGCTGTTTTTT
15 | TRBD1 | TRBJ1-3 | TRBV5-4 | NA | CASSPGGAMGNTIYF | TGTGCCAGCAGCCCAGGGGGCGCGATGGGAAACACCATATATTTT
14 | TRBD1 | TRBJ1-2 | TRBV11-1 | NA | CASSLPRGLNGYTF | TGTGCCAGCAGTCTCCCCAGGGGGCTTAATGGCTACACCTTC
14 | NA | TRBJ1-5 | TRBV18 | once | CASSRQGMDQPQHF | TGTGCCAGCTCACGGCAGGGGATGGATCAGCCCCAGCATTTT
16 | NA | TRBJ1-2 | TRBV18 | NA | CASSPPFGGTNYGYTF | TGTGCCAGCTCACCACCGTTCGGGGGGACCAACTATGGCTACACCTTC
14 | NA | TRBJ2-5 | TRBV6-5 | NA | CASSPAAARETQYF | TGTGCCAGCAGTCCGGCAGCTGCTAGAGAGACCCAGTACTTC
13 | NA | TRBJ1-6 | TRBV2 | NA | CASSQEERSPLHF | TGTGCCAGCAGCCAAGAGGAGCGCTCACCCCTCCACTTT
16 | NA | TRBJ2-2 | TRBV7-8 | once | CASSLPPTLSTGELFF | TGTGCCAGCAGCCTCCCTCCTACTCTTTCCACCGGGGAGCTGTTTTTT
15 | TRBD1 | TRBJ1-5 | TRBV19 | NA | CASSISGTGIQPQHF | TGTGCCAGTAGTATCAGCGGGACAGGGATTCAGCCCCAGCATTTT
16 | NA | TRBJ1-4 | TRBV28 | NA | CASSPGGVGANEKLFF | TGTGCCAGCAGTCCTGGGGGGGTAGGGGCTAATGAAAAACTGTTTTTT
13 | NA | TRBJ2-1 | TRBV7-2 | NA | CASSPATGLEQFF | TGTGCCAGCAGCCCAGCTACAGGGTTGGAGCAGTTCTTC
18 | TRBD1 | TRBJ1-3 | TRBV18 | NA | CASSPQRDRGKTGNTIYF | TGTGCCAGCTCCCCCCAGCGGGACAGGGGGAAAACTGGAAACACCATATATTTT
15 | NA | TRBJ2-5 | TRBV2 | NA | CARSSLGLGQETQYF | TGTGCCAGGAGTAGTCTGGGACTGGGGCAGGAGACCCAGTACTTC
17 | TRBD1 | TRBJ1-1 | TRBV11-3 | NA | CASSLRGTGRLATEAFF | TGTGCCAGCAGCTTGCGGGGGACAGGGAGGTTGGCCACTGAAGCTTTCTTT
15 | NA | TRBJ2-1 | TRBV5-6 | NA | CASSLVGGSYNEQFF | TGTGCCAGCAGCTTGGTTGGGGGGTCCTACAATGAGCAGTTCTTC
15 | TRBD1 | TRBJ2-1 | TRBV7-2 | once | CASSFGTGSYNEQFF | TGTGCCAGCAGCTTCGGGACAGGGTCCTACAATGAGCAGTTCTTC
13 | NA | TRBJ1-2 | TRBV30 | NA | CAWSRGDNYGYTF | TGTGCCTGGAGCAGGGGCGATAACTATGGCTACACCTTC
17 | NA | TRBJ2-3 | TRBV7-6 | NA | CASSQRPRTASTDTQYF | TGTGCCAGCAGCCAACGCCCAAGGACAGCTAGCACAGATACGCAGTATTTT
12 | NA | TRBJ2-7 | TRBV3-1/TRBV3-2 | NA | CASSQVAHKQYF | TGTGCCAGCAGCCAAGTGGCCCATAAGCAGTACTTC
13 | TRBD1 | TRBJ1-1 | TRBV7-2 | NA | CASSTTGFTEAFF | TGTGCCAGCAGCACGACAGGGTTCACTGAAGCTTTCTTT
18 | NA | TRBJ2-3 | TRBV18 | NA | CASSPNFRQGYSTDTQYF | TGTGCCAGCTCACCCAACTTCCGCCAGGGATATAGCACAGATACGCAGTATTTT
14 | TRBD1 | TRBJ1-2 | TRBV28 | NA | CASSGRGFWYGYTF | TGTGCCAGCAGCGGCAGGGGGTTCTGGTATGGCTACACCTTC
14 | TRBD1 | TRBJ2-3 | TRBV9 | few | CASSVGTGYDTQYF | TGTGCCAGCAGCGTAGGGACAGGGTATGATACGCAGTATTTT
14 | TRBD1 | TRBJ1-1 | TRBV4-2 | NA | CASSEPQGATEAFF | TGTGCCAGCAGCGAACCACAGGGGGCCACTGAAGCTTTCTTT
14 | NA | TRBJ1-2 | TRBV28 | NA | CASSFLQSNYGYTF | TGTGCCAGCAGTTTCCTACAGAGTAACTATGGCTACACCTTC
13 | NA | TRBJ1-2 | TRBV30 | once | CAWGLGVRYGYTF | TGTGCCTGGGGACTGGGAGTCAGGTATGGCTACACCTTC
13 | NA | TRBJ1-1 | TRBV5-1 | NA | CASSPRTNTEAFF | TGCGCCAGCAGCCCCAGAACGAACACTGAAGCTTTCTTT
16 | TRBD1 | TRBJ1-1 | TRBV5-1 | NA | CASSPQNGQGGTEAFF | TGCGCCAGCAGCCCCCAAAACGGACAGGGAGGCACTGAAGCTTTCTTT
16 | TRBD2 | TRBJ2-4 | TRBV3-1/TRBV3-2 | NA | CASSPSGGAPKNIQYF | TGTGCCAGCAGCCCCAGCGGGGGGGCACCCAAAAACATTCAGTACTTC
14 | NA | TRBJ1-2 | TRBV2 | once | CASLFGLLNYGYTF | TGTGCCAGCCTATTCGGACTGTTAAACTATGGCTACACCTTC
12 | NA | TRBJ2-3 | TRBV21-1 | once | CASSRRTDTQYF | TGTGCCAGCAGCCGTCGCACAGATACGCAGTATTTT
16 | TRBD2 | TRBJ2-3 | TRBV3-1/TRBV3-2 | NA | CASSPHGGAVSDTQYF | TGTGCCAGCAGCCCGCACGGGGGGGCCGTCTCAGATACGCAGTATTTT
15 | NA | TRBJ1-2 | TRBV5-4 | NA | CASSLATFSNYGYTF | TGTGCCAGCAGCTTGGCAACTTTCTCTAACTATGGCTACACCTTC
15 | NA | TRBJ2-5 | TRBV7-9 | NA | CASSFPSGIQETQYF | TGTGCCAGCAGCTTTCCCTCGGGGATCCAAGAGACCCAGTACTTC
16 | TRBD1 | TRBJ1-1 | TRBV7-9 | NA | CASSPGQGNEYTEAFF | TGTGCCAGCAGCCCGGGACAGGGTAATGAGTACACTGAAGCTTTCTTT
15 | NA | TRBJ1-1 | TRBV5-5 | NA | CASNRQGGMNTEAFF | TGTGCCAGCAACCGTCAAGGGGGAATGAACACTGAAGCTTTCTTT
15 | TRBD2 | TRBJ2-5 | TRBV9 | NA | CASSVGDGGAETQYF | TGTGCCAGCAGCGTAGGGGACGGGGGGGCGGAGACCCAGTACTTC
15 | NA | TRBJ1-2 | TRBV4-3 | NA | CASSQGTATNYGYTF | TGCGCCAGCAGCCAAGGGACAGCCACTAACTATGGCTACACCTTC
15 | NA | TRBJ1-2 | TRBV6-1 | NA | CASSELGGLNYGYTF | TGTGCCAGCAGTGAACTGGGCGGACTGAACTATGGCTACACCTTC
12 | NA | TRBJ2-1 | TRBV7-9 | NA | CASSMDFNEQFF | TGTGCCAGCAGCATGGACTTTAATGAGCAGTTCTTC
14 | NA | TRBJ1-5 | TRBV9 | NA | CASSEGSSNQPQHF | TGTGCCAGCAGCGAGGGGTCCAGCAATCAGCCCCAGCATTTT
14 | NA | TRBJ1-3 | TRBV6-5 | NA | CASSRTTSGNTIYF | TGTGCCAGTAGTAGGACTACTTCCGGAAACACCATATATTTT
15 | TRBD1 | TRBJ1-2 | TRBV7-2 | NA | CASSWDRGQGYGYTF | TGTGCCAGCAGCTGGGACAGGGGGCAAGGCTATGGCTACACCTTC